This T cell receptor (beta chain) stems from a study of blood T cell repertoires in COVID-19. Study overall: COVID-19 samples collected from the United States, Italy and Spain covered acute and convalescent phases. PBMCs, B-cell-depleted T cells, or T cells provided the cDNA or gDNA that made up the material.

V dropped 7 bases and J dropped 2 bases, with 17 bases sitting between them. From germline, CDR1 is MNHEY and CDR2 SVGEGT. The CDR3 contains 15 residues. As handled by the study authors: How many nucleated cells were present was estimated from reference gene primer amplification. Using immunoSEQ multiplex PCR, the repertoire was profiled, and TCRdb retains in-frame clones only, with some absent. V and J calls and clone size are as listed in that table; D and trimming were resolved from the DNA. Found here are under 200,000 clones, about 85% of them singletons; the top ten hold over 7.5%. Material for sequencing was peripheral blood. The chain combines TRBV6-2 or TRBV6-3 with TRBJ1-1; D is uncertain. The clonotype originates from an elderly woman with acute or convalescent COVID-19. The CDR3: CASIPPGFPNTEAFF. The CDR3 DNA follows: TGTGCCAGCATCCCCCCGGGGTTCCCTAACACTGAAGCTTTCTTT.